These 11 T cell receptor beta chains were sequenced from one sample in a study of Graves' ophthalmopathy and Graves' hyperthyroidism. Amplifying from RNA transcripts, the study obtained TCR beta CDR3 regions. After a first-round RT-PCR with HTBI primers, a second-round multiplex PCR was run. Each CDR3 protein is one row after TCRdb ran MiXCR on the multiplex PCR reads. The table records 450,000 to 600,000 distinct CDR3 sequences, 35% to 40% of them present only once. The sample was peripheral blood or thyroid tissue (not recorded which). All receptors derive from an adult man with Graves' hyperthyroidism.

V usage is TRBV9 and J usage is TRBJ2-3; D may match TRBD1 or TRBD2 (5 bases each). CDR3 length: 17 amino acids. The V gene lost 3 bases and the J gene lost 3 bases, with 20 bases spanning the gap. Per the germline V gene, CDR1 is SGDLS and CDR2 is YYNGEE. CDR3 protein: CASSAFEGKLWTDTQYF. For the CDR3, the DNA is TGTGCCAGCAGCGCCTTTGAGGGGAAGTTGTGGACAGATACGCAGTATTTT. The full variable domain, rest sourced from reference TRBV9 and TRBJ2-3, is DSGVTQTPKHLITATGQRVTLRCSPRSGDLSVYWYQQSLDQGLQFLIQYYNGEERAKGNILERFSAQQFPDLHSELNLSSLELGDSALYFCASSAFEGKLWTDTQYFGPGTRLTVL.

This clonotype showed up many times. This sequence joins TRBV7-8 and TRBJ2-6, with TRBD2 matching over 9 bases. V gave up 6 bases and J gave up 0 bases; unmatched junction bases: 3. Germline V gene sequence: CDR1 SGHVS, CDR2 FQNEAQ. This CDR3 is 16 amino acids long. The DNA of the CDR3 is TGTGCCAGCAGGGTAGCGGGAGACTCTGGGGCCAACGTCCTGACTTTC. Translation: CASRVAGDSGANVLTF.

This rearrangement joins TRBV7-9 to TRBJ2-2, with TRBD1 matching 8 bases. The CDR3 spans 16 residues. Germline V gene sequence: CDR1 SEHNR, CDR2 FQNEAQ (reference sequence). V shed 5 bases, J shed 5 bases, and the junction held 10 bases outside the gene matches. As DNA, the CDR3 is TGTGCCAGCAGCCAACCGACAGGGGTCCAAACCGGGGAGCTGTTTTTT. Amino acid sequence: CASSQPTGVQTGELFF.

This clonotype was seen repeatedly, ten times or more. J is TRBJ1-6 and V is TRBV5-6, with D unresolved. CDR1 and CDR2 (germline): SGHDT, YYEEEE. CDR3 length: 14 residues. Deletions cut 0 bases from V and 5 bases from J, with 6 bases between. CDR3 sequence: CASSLGRNNSPLHF. The CDR3 bases are TGTGCCAGCAGCTTGGGACGGAATAATTCACCCCTCCACTTT. Full variable domain (missing parts from reference TRBV5-6 and TRBJ1-6): DAGVTQSPTHLIKTRGQQVTLRCSPKSGHDTVSWYQQALGQGPQFIFQYYEEEERQRGNFPDRFSGHQFPNYSSELNVNALLLGDSALYLCASSLGRNNSPLHFGNGTRLTVT.

The CDR3 nucleotides are TGTGCCAGCACCATAGCGGGCCCCCTTTCTGGGGCCAACGTCCTGACTTTC. It is translated as CASTIAGPLSGANVLTF. This chain uses TRBV6-5 with TRBJ2-6, with 7 bases lining up with TRBD2. V shed 7 bases, J shed 1 base, and the junction held 10 bases outside the gene matches. Germline values: CDR1 MNHEY, CDR2 SVGAGI. This CDR3 region has 17 residues.

This rearrangement joins TRBV5-4 to TRBJ1-1; a possible D gene is TRBD1 (6 bases). V was cut by 5 bases and J by 2 bases, with 16 bases left in between. The CDR3 is 15 amino acids. Germline CDR1 reads SGHNT; CDR2 reads YYREEE (reference sequence). CDR3 in amino acids: CASSPGGQPNTEAFF. The CDR3 DNA sequence: TGTGCCAGCAGTCCGGGGGGACAACCAAACACTGAAGCTTTCTTT.

The V gene is TRBV29-1, the J gene TRBJ2-3; 8 bases map to TRBD1. This CDR3 is built from 12 residues. Germline V gives CDR1 SQVTM, CDR2 ANQGSEA. Trimming removed 7 bases from V and 3 bases from J; junction bases left unmatched: 3. The DNA of the CDR3 is TGCAGCGCAGGGGGCAGGACAGATACGCAGTATTTT. This sequence encodes CSAGGRTDTQYF.

A word on this clonotype: Mismatch with germline at one junction end may stem from a read error. The chain is built from TRBV7-9 and TRBJ2-5; D is possibly TRBD2 (5 bases). Germline assignment: CDR1 SEHNR and CDR2 FQNEAQ (reference sequence). The CDR3 is 13 residues long. As DNA, the CDR3 is TGTGCCGGCAGTATGAGGGCCCCAGAGACCCAGTACTTC. Translation: CAGSMRAPETQYF.

This clonotype was counted at least ten times. The genes are TRBV2 and TRBJ1-2, with a tentative D call TRBD1 (6 bases). CDR3 size: 13 residues. Germline lookup yields CDR1 SNHLY and CDR2 FYNNEI. Trimming pared 8 bases from V and 2 bases from J, leaving 12 bases between. This chain's CDR3 is CASETGANYGYTF. Written as DNA, the CDR3 is TGTGCCAGCGAAACGGGGGCAAACTATGGCTACACCTTC.

This clonotype appeared many times. The DNA of the CDR3 is TGCAGTGCTAGTCCGGGTGGGGGCGAGCAGTACTTC. It translates to CSASPGGGEQYF. The chain carries TRBV20-1 and TRBJ2-7; D tentatively fits TRBD1 or TRBD2 (5 bases each). The CDR3 sequence is 12 residues long. In germline, CDR1 is DFQATT, CDR2 SNEGSKA (reference sequence). Between the trimmed V and J ends, which lost 3 bases and 6 bases, there was a span of 12 bases.

Concerning this clonotype: This sequence may be a read error, since a much larger clone differs from it by one base. This chain uses TRBV7-6 with TRBJ2-7, with TRBD1 matching over 11 bases. The CDR3 extends over 17 amino acids. From germline, CDR1 is SGHVS and CDR2 FNYEAQ. Written as DNA, the CDR3 is TGCGCCAGCTCGGCCCTACCGGGACAGGGGGATATGGGCGACCAGTACTTC. It codes for CASSALPGQGDMGDQYF.